This paragraph covers one TCR beta chain sequence. The CDR3 is made up of 16 amino acids. V was clipped by 2 bases and J by 3 bases, with 14 bases between them. Germline CDR1 and CDR2: GTSNPN and SVGIG (reference sequence). The sample is drawn from a study of CD8+ T cells in alopecia areata. Indicated treatment: oral pan-JAK inhibitor, 5-10 mg twice daily. cDNA serving as the sequencing template came from extracted, reverse transcribed RNA. Produced via immunoSEQ multiplex PCR; TCRdb's table is partial and in-frame only. The data contain more than 110,000 clones, roughly 50% of them seen just once; the ten biggest clones take up more than 15%.

The source is a human donor with alopecia areata. The rearrangement joins TRBV30 to TRBJ1-6; D gene unclear. The material was CD8+ T cells sorted from blood, obtained at week 4, from a patient treated with tofacitinib. The CDR3 DNA reads TGTGCCTGGAGTAGTGGATATCCGGGCTATAATTCACCCCTCCACTTT. This gives the protein CAWSSGYPGYNSPLHF. The full variable domain, with the rest looked up from reference TRBV30 and TRBJ1-6, is SQTIHQWPATLVQPVGSPLSLECTVEGTSNPNLYWYRQAAGRGLQLLFYSVGIGQISSEVPQNLSASRPQDRQFILSSKKLLLSDSGFYLCAWSSGYPGYNSPLHFGNGTRLTVT.